This TCR beta chain originates from a study of T cells in localized non-small cell lung cancer. Study findings and constraints: Uninvolved adjacent lung had the highest recorded T cell clonality, with tumor below it.

Sequencing used immunoSEQ multiplex PCR; TCRdb keeps in-frame clones, though not all of them. The sample carries 4,000 to 6,000 clones, under 60% recorded once. About this clone: No antigen is known for it.

The CDR3 consists of 13 residues. Germline-derived CDR1 and CDR2 are SQVTM and ANQGSEA. Germline trimming cut 6 bases from V and 2 bases from J; bases unmatched to any gene: 5. V is TRBV29-1 and J is TRBJ2-3, with TRBD1 identical over 7 bases. The starting material was lymph node tissue, obtained before any cancer treatment. The source of this sequence is a male donor aged 60 or over with stage I squamous cell lung carcinoma. CDR3 DNA: TGCAGCGTGCGGACAGGCTACACAGATACGCAGTATTTT. As protein: CSVRTGYTDTQYF.